The TCR beta chain under discussion was sequenced for a study of T cell changes during pregnancy in multiple sclerosis. TCRdb keeps only in-frame clones here, not all; method: immunoSEQ multiplex PCR. The repertoire consists of approximately 100,000 clones, with around nine tenths occurring once and the leading ten covering around 1.2%. This clone came up a few times. The clonotype was recovered from a female donor with multiple sclerosis, enrolled in a pregnancy study. Specimen: peripheral blood, collected in the second trimester of pregnancy.

The CDR3 sequence: CASSLQDFSPLHF. The CDR3 DNA is TGCGCCAGCAGCTTACAGGATTTCTCACCCCTCCACTTT. The chain joins TRBV5-1 to TRBJ1-6, with D possibly matching TRBD1 (5 bases). Germline loops: CDR1 SGHRS, CDR2 YFSETQ. CDR3 length equals 13 residues. V was cut by 2 bases and J by 10 bases, with 10 bases left in between.